Listed below are T cell receptor beta chains from one sample, sequenced in a study of shared clonotypes between healthy human individuals. Assay used: immunoSEQ multiplex PCR; TCRdb lists only in-frame clones, some missing. The sample has about 550,000 clones; roughly 95% are singletons. Material for sequencing was naive CD8+ T cells sorted from blood. These receptors originate from a woman aged 25 to 39 in good health. CDR3s leave out the opening cysteine and the closing phenylalanine or tryptophan.

j_gene,v_gene,CDR3aa
TRBJ1-1,TRBV10-2,ASSAREATEAF
TRBJ2-5,TRBV29-1,SVKSSLGQETQY
TRBJ1-1,TRBV19,ASSIGGFSEAF
TRBJ2-1,TRBV19,ASSGPGKREQF
-,TRBV9,ASSVADSYEQY
TRBJ2-1,TRBV6-1,ASRDRAYEQF
TRBJ2-1,TRBV11-2,ASSLDEGHVSYNEQF
TRBJ2-7,TRBV6-5,ASSLGGGSSEQY
TRBJ2-7,TRBV4-2,ASSPRGTSGKVWEQY
TRBJ1-1,TRBV4-1,ASSQVWGDEAF
TRBJ1-1,TRBV5-4,ASSTSDGREAF
TRBJ1-3,TRBV27,ASSYRQPDSGNTIY
TRBJ2-3,TRBV28,ASNGGRGDTQY